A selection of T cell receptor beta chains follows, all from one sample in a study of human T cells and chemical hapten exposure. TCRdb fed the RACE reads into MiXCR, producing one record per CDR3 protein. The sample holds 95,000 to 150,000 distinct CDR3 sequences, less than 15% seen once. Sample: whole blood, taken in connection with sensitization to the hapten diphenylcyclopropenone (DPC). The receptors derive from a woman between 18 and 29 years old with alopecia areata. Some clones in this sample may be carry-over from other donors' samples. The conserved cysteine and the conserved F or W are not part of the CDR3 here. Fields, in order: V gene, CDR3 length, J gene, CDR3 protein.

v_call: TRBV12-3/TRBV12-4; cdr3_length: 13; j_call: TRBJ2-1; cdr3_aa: ASSSGPKDYNEQF
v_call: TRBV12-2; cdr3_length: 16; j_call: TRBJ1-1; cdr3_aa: ASRLVVEGMGWSTEAF
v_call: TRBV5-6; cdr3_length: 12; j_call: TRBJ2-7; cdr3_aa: ASSLAGQTYEQY
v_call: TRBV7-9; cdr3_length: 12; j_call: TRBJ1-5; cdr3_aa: ASSLGAAVQPQH
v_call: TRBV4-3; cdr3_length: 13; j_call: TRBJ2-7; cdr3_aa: ASSPKDPKHYEQY
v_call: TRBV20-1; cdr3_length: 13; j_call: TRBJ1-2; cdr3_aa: SATPLRALTYGYT
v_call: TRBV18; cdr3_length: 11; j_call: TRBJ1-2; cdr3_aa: ASSPVEHYGYT
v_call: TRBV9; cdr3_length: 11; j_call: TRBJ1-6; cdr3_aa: ASQASHNSPLH
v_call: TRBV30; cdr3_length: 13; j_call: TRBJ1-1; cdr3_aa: AWGPGWGHDTEAF
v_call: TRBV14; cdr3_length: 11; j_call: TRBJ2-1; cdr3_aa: ASSQGFRNEQF
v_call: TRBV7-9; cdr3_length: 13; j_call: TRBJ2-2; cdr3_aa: ASSIRTPNTGELF
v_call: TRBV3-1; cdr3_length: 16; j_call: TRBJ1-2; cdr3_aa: ASSPHQDPRPAVYGYT
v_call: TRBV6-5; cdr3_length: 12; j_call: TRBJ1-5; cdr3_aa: ASSYRGKDQPQH
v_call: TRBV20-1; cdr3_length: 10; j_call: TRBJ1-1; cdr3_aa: SAKGGGTEAF
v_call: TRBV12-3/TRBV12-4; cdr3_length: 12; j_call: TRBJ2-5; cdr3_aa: ASSLGRVQETQY
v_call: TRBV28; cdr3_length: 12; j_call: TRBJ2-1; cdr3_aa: ASSFPAGVQEQF
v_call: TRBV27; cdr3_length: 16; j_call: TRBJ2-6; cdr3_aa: ASSFWGPSRSGANVLT
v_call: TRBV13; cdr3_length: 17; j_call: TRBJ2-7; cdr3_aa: ASSLVPVLKGTGPYEQY
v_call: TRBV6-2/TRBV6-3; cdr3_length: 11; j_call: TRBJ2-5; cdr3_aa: ASSPGQGETQY
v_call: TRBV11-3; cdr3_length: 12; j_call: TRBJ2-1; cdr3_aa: ASSLGQPGNEQF
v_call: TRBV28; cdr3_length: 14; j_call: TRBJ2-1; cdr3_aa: ASSFLVGGDYNEQF
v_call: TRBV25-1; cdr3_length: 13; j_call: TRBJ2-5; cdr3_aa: ASSKSGGSEETQY
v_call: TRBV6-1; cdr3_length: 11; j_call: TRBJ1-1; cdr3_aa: ASGATVRTEAF
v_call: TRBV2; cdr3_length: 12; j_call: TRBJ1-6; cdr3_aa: ASRESSYNSPLH
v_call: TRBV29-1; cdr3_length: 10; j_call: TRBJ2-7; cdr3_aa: SVRVGNSEQY
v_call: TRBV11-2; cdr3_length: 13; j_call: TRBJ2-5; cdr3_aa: ASSLYPYRKETQY
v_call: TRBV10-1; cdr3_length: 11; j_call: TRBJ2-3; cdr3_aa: ASRMGGSDTQY
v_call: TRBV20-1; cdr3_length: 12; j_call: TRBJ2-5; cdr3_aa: NFPSGELQETQY
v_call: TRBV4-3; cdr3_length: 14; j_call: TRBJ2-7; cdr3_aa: ASSQDLTRTSYEQY
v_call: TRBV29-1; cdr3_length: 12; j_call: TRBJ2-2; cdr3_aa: SVVQDRFTGELF
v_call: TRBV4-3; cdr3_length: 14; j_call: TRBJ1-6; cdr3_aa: ANSLREGTGNSPLH
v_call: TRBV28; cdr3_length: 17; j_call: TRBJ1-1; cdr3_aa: ASKGTPQRTSRAAPEAF
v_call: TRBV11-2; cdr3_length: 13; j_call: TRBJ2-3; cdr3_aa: ASSLTRPRTDTQY
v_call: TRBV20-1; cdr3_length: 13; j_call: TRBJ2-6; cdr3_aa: SANHGTLGANVLT
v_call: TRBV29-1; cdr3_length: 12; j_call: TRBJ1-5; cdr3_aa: SVLPTGGNQPQH
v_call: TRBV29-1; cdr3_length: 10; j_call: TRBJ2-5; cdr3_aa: SVEPGRGTQY
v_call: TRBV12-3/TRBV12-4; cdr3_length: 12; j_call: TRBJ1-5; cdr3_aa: ASSFGEINQPQH
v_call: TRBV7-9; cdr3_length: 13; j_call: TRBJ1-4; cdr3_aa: ASSPGETRGEKLF
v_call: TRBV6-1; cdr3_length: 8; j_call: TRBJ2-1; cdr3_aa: ASSRDEQF
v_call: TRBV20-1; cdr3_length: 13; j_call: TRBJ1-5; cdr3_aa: SASEGAYSNQPQH
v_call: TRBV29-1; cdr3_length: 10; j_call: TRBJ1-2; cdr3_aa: SVAGQSYGYT
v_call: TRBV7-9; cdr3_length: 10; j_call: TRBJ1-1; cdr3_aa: ASSLVEAEAF
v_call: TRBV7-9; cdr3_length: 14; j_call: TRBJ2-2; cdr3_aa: ASSTTTSPRAGELF
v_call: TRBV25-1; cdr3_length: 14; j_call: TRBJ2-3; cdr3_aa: ASSLSGGREPDTQY
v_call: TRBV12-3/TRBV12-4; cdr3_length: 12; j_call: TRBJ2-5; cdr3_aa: ASSLEGHQETQY
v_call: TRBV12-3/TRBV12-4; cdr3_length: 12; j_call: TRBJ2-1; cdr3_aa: ASSPRRAGSEQF
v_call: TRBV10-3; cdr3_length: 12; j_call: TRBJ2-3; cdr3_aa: AISEGASTDTQY
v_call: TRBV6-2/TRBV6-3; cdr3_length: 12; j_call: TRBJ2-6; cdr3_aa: ASSFRAGANVLT
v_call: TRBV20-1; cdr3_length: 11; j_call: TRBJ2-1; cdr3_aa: SARVGHYNEQF
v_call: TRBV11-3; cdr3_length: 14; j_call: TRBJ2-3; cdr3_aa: ASSPGGVQGVNTQY
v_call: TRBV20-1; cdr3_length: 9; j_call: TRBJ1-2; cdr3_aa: SARGRTGYT
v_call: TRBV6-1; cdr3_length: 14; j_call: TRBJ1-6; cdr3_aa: ASSEVAGRTNSPLH
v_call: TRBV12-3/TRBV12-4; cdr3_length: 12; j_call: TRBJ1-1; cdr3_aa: ASSFGTGSTEAF